What follows describes a single T cell receptor (beta chain). This specimen comes from a study of identical twins. One entry per CDR3 protein, called by TCRdb with MiXCR from the 5' RACE reads. Among 400,000 or so distinct CDR3 sequences listed, about 9% were seen once. Per the germline V gene, CDR1 is KGHDR and CDR2 is SFDVKD. This CDR3 contains 13 residues. Trimming removed 3 bases from V and 5 bases from J, with 9 bases in between. Sequencing input: naive T cells sorted from blood. This TCR was sampled from a woman between 45 and 60 years old in good health. V is TRBV24-1 and J is TRBJ1-1, with D possibly matching TRBD1 (5 bases). The DNA of the CDR3 is TGTGCCACCAGTGATCAGCCAGGGACTGAAGCTTTCTTT. Encoded protein: CATSDQPGTEAFF.